This passage covers 24 T cell receptor beta chains from one sample sequenced in a study of T cells in women clearing cervical HPV infection. Sequencing was performed with immunoSEQ multiplex PCR; in TCRdb, only in-frame clones are kept and a portion is missing. Its table lists roughly 30,000 clones. Sequenced material: blood buffy coat. These receptors were taken from a woman between 18 and 69 years old with a cervical HPV16 infection that either progressed to CIN3+ or cleared (not recorded which).

Turning to this clone: One end of the junction is discordant with germline, which a read error may explain. The read ends 3 residues shy of where the CDR3 ends; the end is completed using the germline J gene. This chain uses TRBV11-2 with TRBJ2-7; the match to TRBD2 covers 13 bases. The germline gives CDR1 SGHAT, CDR2 FQNNGV. The CDR3 covers 15 residues. The CDR3 spells CANSAGLAGFYEQYF. The CDR3 bases that were read are TGTGCCAACAGCGCGGGACTAGCGGGATTCTACGAG.

With respect to this clone: The read ends 3 residues early relative to the CDR3; the germline J gene fills the gap. The rearrangement joins TRBV29-1 to TRBJ1-3; 10 nucleotides agree with TRBD1. The CDR3 consists of 14 residues. CDR1 SQVTM and CDR2 ANQGSEA come from the germline V gene. The V and J ends lost 6 bases and 3 bases, in that order; junction bases with no gene match: 5. CDR3 bases read: TGCAGCGTCGTGACAGGGGGCATTGGAAACACC. It yields the protein CSVVTGGIGNT. The complete CDR3 reads CSVVTGGIGNTIYF.

Worth noting for this clone: The read ends 3 residues early relative to the CDR3; the germline J gene fills the gap. The rearrangement links TRBV11-2 to TRBJ2-7; tentative D call: TRBD1 (5 bases). Trimming removed 0 bases at V and 2 bases at J, with 8 bases between. This CDR3 spans 14 amino acids. Germline V gene sequence: CDR1 SGHAT, CDR2 FQNNGV. The CDR3: CASSLERTTYEQYF. CDR3 DNA, as far as it was read: TGTGCCAGCAGCTTAGAGAGGACAACCTACGAG.

In regard to this clone: The read terminates 3 residues before the CDR3 end, so the remaining end is supplied by the germline J gene. J is TRBJ1-1 and V is TRBV19; TRBD1 might be the D (6 bases). This CDR3 is built from 15 residues. Germline-derived CDR1 and CDR2 are LNHDA and SQIVND (reference sequence). V gave up 7 bases and J gave up 0 bases, with 15 bases separating them. This CDR3 is CASTGNRAMNTEAFF. The part of the CDR3 DNA that was read is TGTGCCAGTACAGGGAACAGGGCAATGAACACTGAA.

Details on this clone: Coverage ceases 3 residues before the CDR3 finishes, and the germline J gene fills in the end. The V call is TRBV11-2, the J call TRBJ1-5; D unclear. The V gene lost 3 bases and the J gene lost 2 bases, with 8 bases spanning the gap. Germline CDR1 reads SGHAT; CDR2 reads FQNNGV. The CDR3 consists of 14 residues. Partial CDR3 DNA: TGTGCCAGCAGCTTGGGCGTAGGCAATCAGCCC. Amino acid sequence: CASSLGVGNQP. The full-length CDR3 reads as CASSLGVGNQPQHF.

As concerns this clone: The missing CDR3 end, 3 residues past where the read stops, is filled in from the germline J gene. The gene calls are TRBV2 and TRBJ1-2; D is ambiguous. This CDR3 region has 12 residues. Germline V lookup: CDR1 SNHLY, CDR2 FYNNEI. The CDR3 bases that were read are TGTGCCAGCAGTGTGGACTACAATGAC. This translates into CASSVDYND. The CDR3 reads in full as CASSVDYNDYTF.

As regards this clone: Coverage ceases 3 residues before the CDR3 finishes, and the germline J gene fills in the end. This chain connects TRBV18 to TRBJ2-2; TRBD2 might be the D (6 bases). V lost 8 bases to trimming and J lost 3 bases, with 13 bases between them. Germline loops: CDR1 KGHSH, CDR2 LQKENI. The CDR3 runs to 14 residues. This CDR3 reads CASQTRVDTGELFF. CDR3 bases read: TGTGCCAGCCAGACTAGGGTCGACACCGGGGAG. The full variable domain, its missing parts supplied by reference TRBV18 and TRBJ2-2, is NAGVMQNPRHLVRRRGQEARLRCSPMKGHSHVYWYRQLPEEGLKFMVYLQKENIIDESGMPKERFSAEFPKEGPSILRIQQVVRGDSAAYFCASQTRVDTGELFFGEGSRLTVL.

With regard to this clone: Sequencing ends 3 residues short of the CDR3 end; the germline J gene provides the rest. The chain links TRBV28 to TRBJ2-5; 9 bases are a match to TRBD1. The CDR3 is made up of 15 amino acids. Germline-derived CDR1 and CDR2 are MDHEN and SYDVKM. The V segment lost 4 bases and the J segment 4 bases; nucleotides outside the gene matches: 7. The part of the CDR3 DNA that was read is TGTGCCAGCAGTTCGCCGGGACAGGGAGGAGAGACC. Translated: CASSSPGQGGET. The entire CDR3 sequence reads CASSSPGQGGETQYF.

About this clone itself: The read halts 3 residues ahead of the CDR3 end, with the missing end drawn from the germline J gene. V usage is TRBV29-1 and J usage is TRBJ1-1; TRBD1 matches at 7 bases. This CDR3 contains 14 residues. Germline V gene data show CDR1 as SQVTM and CDR2 as ANQGSEA. V shed 4 bases, J shed 0 bases, and the junction held 5 bases outside the gene matches. This chain's CDR3 is CSVGRQGVNTEAFF. The sequenced part of the CDR3 DNA is TGCAGCGTTGGACGACAGGGCGTGAACACTGAA.

About this clone: Coverage ceases 3 residues before the CDR3 finishes, and the germline J gene fills in the end. The chain is built from TRBV19 and TRBJ1-5, with 7 bases matching TRBD1. Trimming at V came to 1 base and at J to 2 bases, leaving 5 bases not matched to a gene. The CDR3 sequence is 16 residues long. Germline CDR1 is LNHDA and CDR2 is SQIVND (reference sequence). Here the CDR3 reads CASSIGGDRRNQPQHF. The covered CDR3 bases are TGTGCCAGTAGTATAGGGGGGGACAGACGCAATCAGCCC. Full variable domain (remainder filled in from reference TRBV19 and TRBJ1-5): DGGITQSPKYLFRKEGQNVTLSCEQNLNHDAMYWYRQDPGQGLRLIYYSQIVNDFQKGDIAEGYSVSREKKESFPLTVTSAQKNPTAFYLCASSIGGDRRNQPQHFGDGTRLSIL.

Turning to this clone: The read terminates 3 residues ahead of where the CDR3 ends, so the germline J gene completes it. V and J are TRBV18 and TRBJ2-3; TRBD2 is a possible D gene (6 bases). This CDR3 is built from 14 residues. CDR1 is KGHSH, CDR2 LQKENI, per germline. The covered CDR3 bases are TGTGCCAGCTCCCCCATTAGCGGACAAGAGACG. It specifies CASSPISGQET. The whole CDR3 reads CASSPISGQETQYF.

For this clone: The CDR3 extends 3 residues past the end of the read, so its final part is completed from the germline J gene. The genes are TRBV19 and TRBJ2-2; D is perhaps TRBD1 (5 bases). Germline CDR1 reads LNHDA; CDR2 reads SQIVND (reference sequence). The CDR3 is 11 amino acids. CDR3 loop: CASRGAEKLFF. Partial CDR3 DNA: TGTGCCAGTAGAGGGGCAGAAAAG. Together with reference TRBV19 and TRBJ2-2, the CDR3 gives the full variable domain: DGGITQSPKYLFRKEGQNVTLSCEQNLNHDAMYWYRQDPGQGLRLIYYSQIVNDFQKGDIAEGYSVSREKKESFPLTVTSAQKNPTAFYLCASRGAEKLFFGEGSRLTVL.

Comment on this clone: The sequence runs out 3 residues before the end of the CDR3; the remainder is reconstructed from the germline J gene. This chain connects TRBV2 to TRBJ2-1; D is perhaps TRBD2 (6 bases). The CDR3 runs 12 residues. The V gene lost 5 bases and the J gene lost 8 bases, with 10 bases spanning the gap. Per germline, CDR1 SNHLY and CDR2 FYNNEI. CDR3 DNA (partial): TGTGCCAGCAGTCAGACTAGTCATGAG. As protein: CASSQTSHE. The entire CDR3 reads CASSQTSHEQFF.

Of note for this clone: The read terminates 3 residues ahead of where the CDR3 ends, so the germline J gene completes it. V usage is TRBV6-2 or TRBV6-3 and J usage is TRBJ2-5; 14 nucleotides agree with TRBD2. The CDR3 runs 15 residues. The V gene end was trimmed by 6 bases and the J gene end by 5 bases; junction bases not matched to a gene: 5. Looked up from germline, CDR1 is MNHEY and CDR2 is SVGEGT. The DNA read from the CDR3 is TGTGCCAGCAGCCGACTAGCGGGAGGGGGGGAGACC. Protein product: CASSRLAGGGET. The whole CDR3 sequence reads CASSRLAGGGETQYF.

To note about this clone: The read terminates 3 residues before the CDR3 end, so the remaining end is supplied by the germline J gene. This sequence joins TRBV5-1 and TRBJ2-1; perhaps TRBD2 as D (5 bases). This CDR3 has 15 amino acids. Germline V CDR1 and CDR2: SGHRS, YFSETQ. V lost 0 bases to trimming and J lost 7 bases, with 14 bases between them. This CDR3 is CASSLEGLSGNEQFF. The sequenced CDR3 bases are TGCGCCAGCAGCTTGGAAGGCCTTTCGGGGAATGAG. Supplemented by reference TRBV5-1 and TRBJ2-1, the full variable domain reads KAGVTQTPRYLIKTRGQQVTLSCSPISGHRSVSWYQQTPGQGLQFLFEYFSETQRNKGNFPGRFSGRQFSNSRSEMNVSTLELGDSALYLCASSLEGLSGNEQFFGPGTRLTVL.

About this clone: With the read ending 3 residues before the CDR3 end, the germline J gene is used to fill in that end. The rearrangement links TRBV7-9 to TRBJ2-5; D gene uncertain. The V end lost 2 bases, the J end lost 7 bases, and 8 bases lay between the germline ends. The CDR3 has 12 amino acids. Germline lookup yields CDR1 SEHNR and CDR2 FQNEAQ (reference sequence). The CDR3 DNA, read in part, is TGTGCCAGCAGCTTACCGGGTCTGACC. It translates to CASSLPGLT. The CDR3 in its entirety is CASSLPGLTQYF.

The CDR3 here is CASSPDSYYGYTF. CDR3 bases read: TGTGCCAGCTCACCCGACAGCTACTATGGC. The genes are TRBV18 and TRBJ1-2; D might be TRBD1 (5 bases). The sequenced fragment ends 3 residues before the CDR3 boundary, so the rest is inferred from the germline J gene. Trimming pared 3 bases from V and 3 bases from J, leaving 8 bases between. Germline V gives CDR1 KGHSH, CDR2 LQKENI. The CDR3 is 13 residues long. The full variable domain, with the rest looked up from reference TRBV18 and TRBJ1-2, is NAGVMQNPRHLVRRRGQEARLRCSPMKGHSHVYWYRQLPEEGLKFMVYLQKENIIDESGMPKERFSAEFPKEGPSILRIQQVVRGDSAAYFCASSPDSYYGYTFGSGTRLTVV.

As regards this clone: The sequence runs out 3 residues before the end of the CDR3; the remainder is reconstructed from the germline J gene. The V call is TRBV29-1, the J call TRBJ2-5; 7 bases align to TRBD1. Germline loops: CDR1 SQVTM, CDR2 ANQGSEA. V shed 6 bases, J shed 1 base, and the junction held 5 bases outside the gene matches. This CDR3 contains 13 residues. The part of the CDR3 DNA that was read is TGCAGCGTCCCGGGACAGCTCCAAGAGACC. It codes for CSVPGQLQET. The full CDR3 protein reads CSVPGQLQETQYF.

About this clone: The missing CDR3 end, 3 residues past where the read stops, is filled in from the germline J gene. This chain joins TRBV19 and TRBJ2-5, with D maybe TRBD1 (5 bases). The CDR3 is 13 amino acids. Germline V gene lookup returns CDR1 LNHDA and CDR2 SQIVND (reference sequence). Trimming took off 7 bases at V and 4 bases at J, with 13 bases between the two ends. The part of the CDR3 DNA that was read is TGTGCCAGTACCCCCCGGCAGGGAGAGACC. Translating it yields CASTPRQGET. The complete CDR3 sequence is CASTPRQGETQYF.

Turning to this clone: The read ends 3 residues shy of where the CDR3 ends; the end is completed using the germline J gene. The chain combines TRBV7-9 with TRBJ2-5; 7 bases align to TRBD1. Per germline, CDR1 SEHNR and CDR2 FQNEAQ (reference sequence). This CDR3 comprises 15 residues. CDR3 amino acids: CASSPWTGQGNTQYF. The covered CDR3 bases are TGTGCCAGCAGCCCTTGGACAGGCCAGGGGAATACC.

Comment on this clone: This same CDR3 is encoded by further DNA sequences in the sample. CDR3 amino acids: CASSFGGQFYNEQFF. The sequenced CDR3 bases are TGTGCCAGCAGCTTTGGAGGACAGTTCTACAATGAG. The chain couples TRBV7-9 to TRBJ2-1; a possible D gene is TRBD1 (6 bases). The CDR3 end lies 3 residues beyond the end of the read and is filled in from the germline J gene. The ends were cut back, 3 bases at V and 3 bases at J, with 12 bases in the middle. The length of the CDR3 is 15 residues. Germline CDR1 reads SEHNR; CDR2 reads FQNEAQ (reference sequence).

A word on this clone: With the read ending 3 residues before the CDR3 end, the germline J gene is used to fill in that end. The J gene is TRBJ2-3, the V gene TRBV5-1; 9 nucleotides line up with TRBD1. This CDR3 is built from 14 residues. The V segment lost 0 bases and the J segment 5 bases; nucleotides outside the gene matches: 1. Germline CDR1 is SGHRS and CDR2 is YFSETQ. The sequenced part of the CDR3 DNA is TGCGCCAGCAGCTTGGGGGGACAGGGAGATACG. Encoded protein: CASSLGGQGDT. The whole CDR3 sequence reads CASSLGGQGDTQYF. Complete variable domain (other parts from reference TRBV5-1 and TRBJ2-3): KAGVTQTPRYLIKTRGQQVTLSCSPISGHRSVSWYQQTPGQGLQFLFEYFSETQRNKGNFPGRFSGRQFSNSRSEMNVSTLELGDSALYLCASSLGGQGDTQYFGPGTRLTVL.

Partial CDR3 DNA: TGTGCCAGCAGCTTAGAACCCAGCGGCGAG. It yields the protein CASSLEPSGE. The full CDR3 protein is CASSLEPSGEQYF. The V and J genes are TRBV11-2 and TRBJ2-7, with D perhaps TRBD2 (5 bases). The read comes to an end 3 residues before the CDR3 does, leaving the germline J gene to fill in the end. Deletions cut 0 bases from V and 6 bases from J, with 9 bases between. CDR3 length equals 13 residues. Germline V gene data show CDR1 as SGHAT and CDR2 as FQNNGV.

Concerning this clone: The sequence runs out 3 residues before the end of the CDR3; the remainder is reconstructed from the germline J gene. The chain is built from TRBV13 and TRBJ2-7, with D possibly TRBD2 on 6 matching bases. The CDR3 is made up of 15 amino acids. V lost 2 bases and J 2 bases, leaving 13 bases between the germline ends. CDR1 and CDR2 (germline): PRHDT, FYEKMQ (reference sequence). The CDR3 bases that were read are TGTGCCAGCAGCTTATGGGGGACTCCTACCTACGAG. It encodes CASSLWGTPTYE. The full CDR3 is CASSLWGTPTYEQYF.